Included here is one T cell receptor beta chain sequence, with context. No cognate antigen has been identified for it. No per-base quality is available; no much larger clone lies one base away. Patients with autoimmune disease history or receiving systemic immunosuppression were excluded from the trial. In every dose cohort, peripheral blood was drawn for TCR sequencing at baseline, cycle 4 day 1, and cycle 7 day 1. The samples were taken from a phase I, first-in-human, multicenter, open-label dose-escalation trial of ivuxolimab. Adults with locally advanced or metastatic head and neck squamous cell, hepatocellular, melanoma or renal cell carcinoma were enrolled in the trial. CD4+ and CD8+ T cells were sorted separately from peripheral blood before TCR sequencing. The data belong to a study of OX40 agonist ivuxolimab in advanced cancers. Regarding the research as a whole: Ivuxolimab was a fully human IgG2 agonistic monoclonal antibody targeting the costimulatory receptor OX40 (CD134). Partial responses were achieved by three dose-escalation patients, of whom one had hepatocellular carcinoma and two had cutaneous melanoma. In the dose-escalation cohort, 65% to 85% of patients were male, and the mean age was roughly 56 years with a range of about 23 to 79. Patients were allowed to have had prior anti-PD-1, anti-PD-L1 or anti-CTLA-4 therapy, and less than 45% of the dose-escalation patients had previously received checkpoint inhibitors. Of the 50 to 55 patients in dose escalation, about 20 had hepatocellular carcinoma, some 15 had melanoma, 9 had renal cell carcinoma and 9 had head and neck cancer. The purpose of peripheral TCRbeta sequencing was to test whether ivuxolimab changed TCR sequence diversity and led to clonal T-cell expansion. The paper reports the monotherapy dose-escalation portion (N of about 50 patients) of the phase I ivuxolimab trial. Intravenous ivuxolimab was administered to patients every 2 weeks at six dose levels: 0.01, 0.1, 0.3, 1.5, 3 and 10 mg/kg.

Genomic DNA was extracted from sorted cells for sequencing of the TCRbeta CDR3 region. The immunoSEQ Assay was used for sequencing of TCRbeta CDR3 regions. TCRdb retrieved this table from immuneACCESS and kept in-frame rearrangements only. Not all clones are present; in checked studies, unresolved V genes account for under half, and no reason is known for the remainder. Present in this sample are 20,000 to 30,000 clones, under 85% of which were seen just once. In total, the top ten clones hold approximately 8.5% of the sample. Including the terminal cysteine and phenylalanine, the CDR3 comprises 16 residues. Solely the CDR3 DNA is kept, with 48 bases framed from the first base. Reading the germline V gene (reference sequence) gives CDR1 SEHNR and CDR2 FQNEAQ. Here V drops 1 base and J drops 2 bases, and the junction holds 5 bases not matched to any gene. Study-wide conclusions, independent of this receptor: After ivuxolimab, CD8+ T cells had more expanded clones than CD4+ T cells on average. In the 0.1-3.0 mg/kg groups, partial responders were among the patients with the lowest normalized peripheral clonal expansion, particularly in CD8+ T cells. Low levels of normalized T-cell clonal expansion were also seen in some nonresponding patients. Clonal expansion of both CD4+ and CD8+ blood T cells was observed from baseline to week 6 at doses 0.1 to 3.0 mg/kg. Which antigens the clonally expanded peripheral T cells were specific for was not determined.

The sample was CD4+ or CD8+ T cells sorted from blood, taken in a trial of the OX40 agonist ivuxolimab. The TCR sequence derives from an adult with an advanced solid tumor such as melanoma, head and neck, liver or kidney cancer. Recombination linked TRBV7-9 to TRBJ2-5; a stretch of 9 junction bases matches TRBD2. The CDR3 sequence is CASSLEALAGQETQYF. The sequenced DNA is TGTGCCAGCAGCTTAGAAGCGCTAGCGGGACAAGAGACCCAGTACTTC.